This T cell receptor beta chain was documented in a study of identical twins. Template switching created a universal primer site, and the cDNA included unique molecular identifiers. TCRdb re-derived calls from the 5' RACE reads in MiXCR, one entry per CDR3 protein. The sample has approximately 500,000 distinct CDR3 sequences, approximately 24% seen once; the top ten hold approximately 2.9%. Study findings and constraints: Models underpredicted monozygotic twin sharing of out-of-frame TCR alpha.

This CDR3 is 15 amino acids long. V shed 7 bases, J shed 6 bases, and the junction held 11 bases outside the gene matches. The germline CDR1 and CDR2 sequences are SGHNT and YENEEA. Notes on this clonotype: Its target is not known.

Separately, the same data were catalogued under a study of T cells expressing NK-cell markers.

Specimen: CD4+ T cells sorted from blood. The receptor was derived from a woman in her late teens or twenties in good health. This chain connects TRBV11-3 to TRBJ2-2; 7 bases agree with TRBD1. The CDR3 coding sequence is TGTGCCAGCACTGCGTCGGACAGGCGGGCCGGGGAGCTGTTTTTT. Translating it yields CASTASDRRAGELFF.